This TCR beta chain was obtained from a study of T-cell reconstitution after alpha-beta-depleted transplantation in children. This clonotype has only a few counts. Unique molecular identifiers were incorporated when the TCRbeta library was constructed. TCRdb re-derived calls from the PCR reads in MiXCR, one entry per CDR3 protein. Of a few hundred thousand distinct CDR3 sequences in the sample, around 10% are singletons; the top ten hold about 6.2%. The V and J ends lost 10 bases and 9 bases, in that order; junction bases with no gene match: 21. Germline CDR1 reads LNHDA; CDR2 reads SQIVND (reference sequence). The CDR3 extends over 16 amino acids.

This clonotype originated in a human donor who donated a stem cell graft to a child with acute lymphoblastic leukemia. Sequencing was performed on PBMCs from the stem cell graft donor, taken from the stem cell graft. The V call is TRBV19, the J call TRBJ2-1; TRBD2 matches at 7 bases. CDR3 sequence reads: CATGGISGALAFEQFF. Here the CDR3 DNA reads TGTGCCACCGGGGGTATAAGCGGGGCCCTGGCTTTTGAGCAGTTCTTC.